This T cell receptor beta chain was documented in a study of blood T cell repertoires in COVID-19 (dated by TCRdb to the early 2020s). For context, the study as a whole: Samples covering the acute and convalescent phases of COVID-19 were provided by collaborators in the United States, Italy and Spain. The material from the prospective study consisted of cDNA or gDNA derived from T cells, B-cell-depleted T cells, or PBMCs. The dataset comprised deeply sampled blood TCRbeta repertoires from subjects exposed to, actively infected with, or recovered from COVID-19. A freely available public database, intended as a resource for researchers studying the immune response to SARS-CoV-2, is where the repertoires were released. The samples were drawn from two sources: the first 160 participants of the ongoing ImmuneRACE study, and 1,200 or so subjects contributed by 6 global collaborators. Nearly every sample came with metadata listing a de-identified subject ID, COVID-19 status, age in years and sex. Where available, HLA class I and class II types were taken from metadata supplied by the sample provider and were not determined by assay-based typing. What the work shows at the level of the full study, not this receptor alone: Clinical and demographic metadata were provided uncurated, with the amount varying by source and participant.

Trimmed from V: 8 bases; trimmed from J: 0 bases; junction bases lacking a gene match: 3. The CDR3 covers 14 residues, taking in both the cysteine and the phenylalanine. This entry keeps only the CDR3 DNA: 42 bases, framed from base 1. Per the germline V gene, MNHEY is the CDR1 and SVGAGI is the CDR2. The immunoSEQ Assay, a bias-controlled multiplex PCR, was used to amplify TCRbeta CDR3 regions from genomic DNA. Concerning the study's data processing: Nucleated cell counts per sample were estimated from amplification of reference gene primers within the assay. To quantify the absolute abundance of each unique TCRbeta CDR3 rearrangement, sequence reads were collapsed and filtered. For each sample, productive Simpson clonality was calculated as the square root of Simpson's diversity index over productive rearrangements. The table was pulled from immuneACCESS by TCRdb, which kept in-frame rearrangements only. Such tables lose some clones; where checked, under half of the loss comes from unresolved V genes, and the rest has no known cause. V and J calls plus clone size are reproduced from that table; the DNA served to infer D and trimming. Counted in this sample were approximately 160,000 clones; about 87% of them appeared once. The top ten clones comprise around 0.63% of the sample.

In Seattle, one collaborating source enrolled patients while the infection was active and tracked those patients longitudinally over the course of disease. Each collaborating institution followed its own protocols to collect whole blood in K2EDTA tubes. For TCRbeta analysis, collaborator samples were shipped as frozen whole blood, as isolated PBMCs, or as DNA extracted from either sample type. Worth noting for this clone: No antigen is known for it. Base-call qualities are not available, and no considerably larger clone is one nucleotide away.

The sequenced sample consisted of peripheral blood. The chain couples TRBV6-5 to TRBJ2-2; 7 of the junction bases match TRBD1. The TCR sequence derives from a man in his 60s with COVID-19, enrolled during active disease. The sequenced DNA is TGTGCCAGCTACAGGGGCCCGAACACCGGGGAGCTGTTTTTT. The encoded protein is CASYRGPNTGELFF.